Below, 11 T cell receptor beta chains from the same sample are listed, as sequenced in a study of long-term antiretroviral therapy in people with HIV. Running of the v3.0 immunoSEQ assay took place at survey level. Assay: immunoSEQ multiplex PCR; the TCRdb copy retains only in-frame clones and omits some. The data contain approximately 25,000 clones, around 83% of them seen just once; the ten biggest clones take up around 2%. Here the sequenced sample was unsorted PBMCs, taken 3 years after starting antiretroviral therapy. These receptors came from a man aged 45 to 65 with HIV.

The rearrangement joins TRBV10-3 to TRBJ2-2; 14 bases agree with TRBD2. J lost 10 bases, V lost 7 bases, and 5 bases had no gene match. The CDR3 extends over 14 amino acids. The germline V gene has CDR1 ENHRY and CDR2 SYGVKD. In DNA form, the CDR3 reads TGTGCCATCAAGGGGACTAGCGGGAGAATGGAGCTGTTTTTT. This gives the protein CAIKGTSGRMELFF.

This CDR3 reads CASSQGPSPHYNEQFF. The CDR3 nucleotides are TGTGCCAGCAGCCAAGGACCTTCTCCTCACTACAATGAGCAGTTCTTC. The gene calls are TRBV14 and TRBJ2-1; D remains ambiguous. Germline V gene sequence: CDR1 SGHDN, CDR2 FVKESK. This CDR3 is built from 16 residues. V was clipped by 1 base and J by 3 bases, with 13 bases between them.

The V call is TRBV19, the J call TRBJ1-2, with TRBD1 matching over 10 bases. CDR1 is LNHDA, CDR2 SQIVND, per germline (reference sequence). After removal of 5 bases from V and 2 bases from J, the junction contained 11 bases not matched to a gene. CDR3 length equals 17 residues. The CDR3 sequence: CASSPRQGASLNYGYTF. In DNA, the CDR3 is TGTGCCAGTAGTCCGCGACAGGGGGCTTCCCTCAACTATGGCTACACCTTC. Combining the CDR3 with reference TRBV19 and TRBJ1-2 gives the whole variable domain DGGITQSPKYLFRKEGQNVTLSCEQNLNHDAMYWYRQDPGQGLRLIYYSQIVNDFQKGDIAEGYSVSREKKESFPLTVTSAQKNPTAFYLCASSPRQGASLNYGYTFGSGTRLTVV.

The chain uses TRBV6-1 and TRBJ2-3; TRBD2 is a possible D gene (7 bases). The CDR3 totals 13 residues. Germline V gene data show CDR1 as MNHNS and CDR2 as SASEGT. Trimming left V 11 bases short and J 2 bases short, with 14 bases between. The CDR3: CAGEGGATDTQYF. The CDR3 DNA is TGTGCCGGGGAGGGGGGGGCCACAGATACGCAGTATTTT.

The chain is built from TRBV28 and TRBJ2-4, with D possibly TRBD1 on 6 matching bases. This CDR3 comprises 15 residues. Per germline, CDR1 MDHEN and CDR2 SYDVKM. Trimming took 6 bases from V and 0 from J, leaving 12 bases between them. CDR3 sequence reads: CASSTGILAKNIQYF. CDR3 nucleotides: TGTGCCAGCAGCACAGGGATTCTAGCCAAAAACATTCAGTACTTC. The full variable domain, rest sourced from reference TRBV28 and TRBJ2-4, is DVKVTQSSRYLVKRTGEKVFLECVQDMDHENMFWYRQDPGLGLRLIYFSYDVKMKEKGDIPEGYSVSREKKERFSLILESASTNQTSMYLCASSTGILAKNIQYFGAGTRLSVL.

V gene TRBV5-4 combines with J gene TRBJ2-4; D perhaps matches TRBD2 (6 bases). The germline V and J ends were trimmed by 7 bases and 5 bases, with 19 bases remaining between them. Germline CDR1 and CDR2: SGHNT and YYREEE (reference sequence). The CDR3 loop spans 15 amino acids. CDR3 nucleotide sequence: TGTGCCAGCTCACGGATGGAGGGAGACGAAAACATTCAGTACTTC. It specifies CASSRMEGDENIQYF.

CDR3 coding DNA: TGTGCCAGCAGTAAGCGAGACGGGACAGAGGGCTACACCTTC. Amino acids: CASSKRDGTEGYTF. The chain is built from TRBV6-6 and TRBJ1-2; TRBD1 matches at 7 bases. With V trimmed by 5 bases and J by 8 bases, 11 bases remained unmatched. Germline loops: CDR1 MNHNY, CDR2 SVGAGI (reference sequence). The CDR3 runs 14 residues.

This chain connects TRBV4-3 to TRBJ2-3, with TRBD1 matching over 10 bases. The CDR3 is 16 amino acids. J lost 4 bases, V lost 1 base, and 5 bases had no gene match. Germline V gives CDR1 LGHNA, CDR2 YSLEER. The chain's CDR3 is CASSQAGTGVSDTQYF. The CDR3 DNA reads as TGCGCCAGCAGCCAAGCCGGGACAGGGGTCTCAGATACGCAGTATTTT.

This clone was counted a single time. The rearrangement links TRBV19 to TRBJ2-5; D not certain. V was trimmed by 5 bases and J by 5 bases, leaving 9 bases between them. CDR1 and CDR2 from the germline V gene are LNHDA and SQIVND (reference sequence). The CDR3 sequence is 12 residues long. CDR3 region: CASSDIGETQYF. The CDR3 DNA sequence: TGTGCCAGTAGTGACATTGGGGAGACCCAGTACTTC.

DNA for the CDR3: TGTGCCAGCAGTTACATCTCCCTGGCGGACTACAATGAGCAGTTCTTC. Translating it yields CASSYISLADYNEQFF. The chain uses TRBV6-6 and TRBJ2-1, with D unclear. Looked up from germline, CDR1 is MNHNY and CDR2 is SVGAGI (reference sequence). The V and J ends lost 2 bases and 3 bases respectively, with 14 bases between them. This CDR3 comprises 16 residues.

The CDR3 DNA sequence: TGCGCCAGCAGCCAAGTACCGACTAGAATGACAGGGGTGTACACAGATACGCAGTATTTT. It yields the protein CASSQVPTRMTGVYTDTQYF. The chain recombines TRBV4-1 with TRBJ2-3; TRBD1 agrees at 8 bases. This CDR3 spans 20 amino acids. Germline CDR1 is MGHRA and CDR2 is YSYEKL. The V gene end was trimmed by 1 base and the J gene end by 2 bases; junction bases not matched to a gene: 17.